Listed here are 21 T cell receptor beta chains from one sample, sequenced in a study of cytomegalovirus exposure and HLA in healthy donors. Amplification used 60 Vbeta primers and 13 Jbeta primers. Method: immunoSEQ multiplex PCR; TCRdb's copy keeps in-frame clones and lacks some. The sample gives some 150,000 clones, 70% to 85% of which show up once; more than 1.5% is in the top ten. The source material was PBMCs. These receptors all come from a woman in her forties in good health and CMV-seronegative.

This clone was found once. The chain joins TRBV6-5 to TRBJ2-7; D is possibly TRBD2 (6 bases). V was shortened by 0 bases and J by 0 bases, with 9 bases between the two germline ends. The germline V gene encodes CDR1 MNHEY and CDR2 SVGAGI. The CDR3 extends over 15 amino acids. Here the CDR3 DNA reads TGTGCCAGCAGTTACTCTGGAGGGAACTCCTACGAGCAGTACTTC. Amino acids: CASSYSGGNSYEQYF.

The rearrangement links TRBV27 to TRBJ2-3; D perhaps matches TRBD1 (5 bases). This CDR3 has 13 residues. V was cut by 2 bases and J by 4 bases, with 7 bases left in between. Germline V gene sequence: CDR1 MNHEY, CDR2 SMNVEV (reference sequence). CDR3 sequence (DNA): TGTGCCAGCAGTTTACAGGGCCCAGATACGCAGTATTTT. Amino acids: CASSLQGPDTQYF.

This clone was seen just once. This rearrangement joins TRBV7-9 to TRBJ2-5; D unclear. CDR3 size: 12 residues. V lost 5 bases and J lost 2, with 6 bases in between. Germline CDR1 reads SEHNR; CDR2 reads FQNEAQ (reference sequence). Here the CDR3 DNA reads TGTGCCAGCAGCCCGCTACAAGAGACCCAGTACTTC. Its translation is CASSPLQETQYF.

CDR3 nucleotides: TGTGCCAGCAGTTTAGTCTTTCTATCAGATACGCAGTATTTT. Protein product: CASSLVFLSDTQYF. V usage is TRBV28 and J usage is TRBJ2-3, with D uncertain. This CDR3 contains 14 residues. Trimming left V 2 bases short and J 4 bases short, with 10 bases between. CDR1 and CDR2 from the germline V gene are MDHEN and SYDVKM.

This clone was observed a single time. The V and J genes are TRBV7-9 and TRBJ2-3, with 12 nucleotides matching TRBD2. V was pared by 5 bases and J by 7 bases, with 7 bases of the junction left unmatched. From germline, CDR1 is SEHNR and CDR2 FQNEAQ (reference sequence). The CDR3 has 15 amino acids. DNA of the CDR3: TGTGCCAGCAGCCCTCTAGCGGGAGGGCCAAATACGCAGTATTTT. Protein product: CASSPLAGGPNTQYF.

This sequence joins TRBV19 and TRBJ2-1; 7 bases are shared with TRBD2. Per the germline V gene, CDR1 is LNHDA and CDR2 is SQIVND (reference sequence). The CDR3 runs to 16 residues. V lost 8 bases, J lost 1 base, and 11 bases stayed unmatched. Here the CDR3 DNA reads TGTGCCAGTGGAACATCTAGCGGTAGGTCCTACAATGAGCAGTTCTTC. Translated, it gives CASGTSSGRSYNEQFF. Filled out from reference TRBV19 and TRBJ2-1, the complete variable domain reads DGGITQSPKYLFRKEGQNVTLSCEQNLNHDAMYWYRQDPGQGLRLIYYSQIVNDFQKGDIAEGYSVSREKKESFPLTVTSAQKNPTAFYLCASGTSSGRSYNEQFFGPGTRLTVL.

This clone was seen once. CDR3 loop: CASSDPSSGRLYNEQFF. CDR3 DNA sequence: TGCGCCAGCAGCGACCCCTCTTCCGGGAGACTTTACAATGAGCAGTTCTTC. The rearrangement uses TRBV10-2 and TRBJ2-1; D possibly corresponds to TRBD2 (6 bases). The CDR3 is 17 residues long. Germline-derived CDR1 and CDR2 are WSHSY and SAAADI. The V end was cut by 6 bases, the J end by 4 bases, with 22 bases between.

This clone is a singleton in its sample. This chain uses TRBV4-3 with TRBJ2-1; possibly TRBD1 for D (7 bases). Germline V lookup: CDR1 LGHNA, CDR2 YSLEER. This CDR3 has 16 amino acids. Trimming pared 2 bases from V and 4 bases from J, leaving 15 bases between. The CDR3 coding sequence is TGCGCCAGCAGCCAATCCTGGGGGGACAGATACAATGAGCAGTTCTTC. This encodes CASSQSWGDRYNEQFF.

This sequence joins TRBV13 and TRBJ2-3; 14 bases match TRBD2. Germline V CDR1 and CDR2: PRHDT, FYEKMQ (reference sequence). This CDR3 is 17 amino acids long. The V segment lost 5 bases and the J segment 4 bases; nucleotides outside the gene matches: 8. The CDR3 here is CASSPTGLAGGADTQYF. In nucleotides, the CDR3 is TGTGCCAGCAGCCCGACCGGACTAGCGGGAGGAGCAGATACGCAGTATTTT. Variable domain in full (rest from reference TRBV13 and TRBJ2-3): AAGVIQSPRHLIKEKRETATLKCYPIPRHDTVYWYQQGPGQDPQFLISFYEKMQSDKGSIPDRFSAQQFSDYHSELNMSSLELGDSALYFCASSPTGLAGGADTQYFGPGTRLTVL.

V usage is TRBV10-2 and J usage is TRBJ1-1; TRBD1 matches at 8 bases. CDR1 and CDR2 from the germline V gene are WSHSY and SAAADI. With 8 bases clipped from V and 5 bases from J, the junction kept 7 bases outside the gene matches. The CDR3 runs 13 residues. Here the CDR3 reads CASSQGATTEAFF. CDR3 coding DNA: TGCGCCAGCTCCCAGGGGGCGACGACTGAAGCTTTCTTT.

The V gene is TRBV15, the J gene TRBJ2-3, with 12 bases fitting TRBD1. Germline lookup yields CDR1 LNHNV and CDR2 YYDKDF (reference sequence). The CDR3 is 15 residues long. V shed 3 bases, J shed 6 bases, and the junction held 4 bases outside the gene matches. The CDR3 DNA is TGTGCCACCAGCAGTGGGACAGGGGGCTCGGATACGCAGTATTTT. Translating it yields CATSSGTGGSDTQYF.

Details on this clone: In the same sample, other DNA sequences code for this CDR3. V usage is TRBV18 and J usage is TRBJ2-3, with D possibly matching TRBD1 (6 bases). The V end was cut by 2 bases, the J end by 1 base, with 7 bases between. The CDR3 sequence is 14 residues long. Germline-derived CDR1 and CDR2 are KGHSH and LQKENI. The CDR3 loop reads CASSPRQGTDTQYF. In nucleotides, the CDR3 is TGTGCCAGCTCACCAAGACAGGGCACAGATACGCAGTATTTT.

The chain uses TRBV6-5 and TRBJ1-2, with 10 bases aligning to TRBD1. The CDR3 loop spans 14 amino acids. Germline-derived CDR1 and CDR2 are MNHEY and SVGAGI. V was clipped by 6 bases and J by 6 bases; unmatched bases: 7. In nucleotides, the CDR3 is TGTGCCAGCAGGCAGACAGGGGGCGCTCATGGCTACACCTTC. Protein sequence: CASRQTGGAHGYTF.

This rearrangement joins TRBV5-6 to TRBJ2-7, with TRBD2 identical over 14 bases. Germline V lookup: CDR1 SGHDT, CDR2 YYEEEE. This CDR3 has 17 residues. J gave up 5 bases and V 2 bases, and 9 bases lay outside the gene matches. In DNA form, the CDR3 reads TGTGCCAGCAGCTTCTACCCGGGGACTAGCGGGAGTGACGAGCAGTACTTC. It yields the protein CASSFYPGTSGSDEQYF.

Comments on this clone: This same CDR3 is encoded by further DNA sequences in the sample. This chain uses TRBV4-3 with TRBJ2-7; 7 bases map to TRBD1. J was trimmed by 1 base and V by 0 bases; bases with no gene match: 3. The CDR3 has 15 amino acids. CDR1 and CDR2 (germline): LGHNA, YSLEER. This CDR3 is CASSQDLRGSYEQYF. The CDR3 region has the DNA TGCGCCAGCAGCCAAGATCTCAGGGGGTCCTACGAGCAGTACTTC.

This clone was seen only once. The chain has TRBV5-1 and TRBJ2-3; unclear D gene. CDR3 length: 14 residues. Germline CDR1 is SGHRS and CDR2 is YFSETQ. Trimming shortened V by 0 bases and J by 1 base, and 6 bases separated the two germline ends. CDR3 nucleotide sequence: TGCGCCAGCAGCTTGGAACGCGGCACAGATACGCAGTATTTT. Translating it yields CASSLERGTDTQYF. The full variable domain, completed using reference TRBV5-1 and TRBJ2-3, is KAGVTQTPRYLIKTRGQQVTLSCSPISGHRSVSWYQQTPGQGLQFLFEYFSETQRNKGNFPGRFSGRQFSNSRSEMNVSTLELGDSALYLCASSLERGTDTQYFGPGTRLTVL.

V gene TRBV28 combines with J gene TRBJ2-7; D perhaps matches TRBD2 (7 bases). Germline lookup yields CDR1 MDHEN and CDR2 SYDVKM. This CDR3 has 14 amino acids. V was shortened by 10 bases and J by 3 bases, with 19 bases between the two germline ends. This chain's CDR3 is CATFGRGGDYEQYF. The CDR3 nucleotides are TGTGCCACCTTTGGCAGGGGAGGGGACTACGAGCAGTACTTC.

The genes are TRBV11-2 and TRBJ2-3; TRBD2 aligns across 9 bases. Germline-derived CDR1 and CDR2 are SGHAT and FQNNGV. After removal of 5 bases from V and 8 bases from J, the junction contained 11 bases not matched to a gene. The CDR3 is 15 residues long. CDR3 amino acids: CASSQLWREGGTQYF. CDR3 nucleotide sequence: TGTGCCAGCAGCCAACTGTGGCGGGAGGGGGGTACGCAGTATTTT.

CDR3 loop: CASSQFGTAEGYTF. The CDR3 nucleotides read TGTGCCAGCAGCCAATTCGGGACAGCAGAGGGCTACACCTTC. The chain combines TRBV5-5 with TRBJ1-2; 7 bases line up with TRBD1. V dropped 4 bases and J dropped 8; count of bases not matched to a gene: 11. In germline, CDR1 is SGHKS, CDR2 YYEKEE (reference sequence). The CDR3 contains 14 residues.

The chain couples TRBV9 to TRBJ2-3; 7 bases match TRBD1. The germline V gene has CDR1 SGDLS and CDR2 YYNGEE. V shed 1 base, J shed 0 bases, and the junction held 5 bases outside the gene matches. This CDR3 contains 16 residues. This chain's CDR3 is CASSVTGDLSTDTQYF. CDR3 DNA sequence: TGTGCCAGCAGCGTAACAGGGGACCTTAGCACAGATACGCAGTATTTT.

The rearrangement links TRBV19 to TRBJ2-6; a weak D match, TRBD1 (5 bases). The CDR3 has 18 residues. V was cut by 3 bases and J by 1 base, with 16 bases left in between. The germline CDR1 and CDR2 sequences are LNHDA and SQIVND (reference sequence). CDR3: CASSISTGYYSGANVLTF. As DNA, the CDR3 is TGTGCCAGTAGTATTAGCACAGGTTATTATTCTGGGGCCAACGTCCTGACTTTC.